This entry lists 11 T cell receptor beta chains sequenced from one sample in a study of shared clonotypes between healthy human individuals. Using immunoSEQ multiplex PCR, the repertoire was profiled, and TCRdb retains in-frame clones only, with some absent. The repertoire holds roughly 500,000 clones, 95% to 97% seen once, with under 0.06% in the top ten. The sample consisted of naive CD4+ T cells sorted from blood. Subset in this sample: CD45RA+ positively selected. The receptors here all came from a woman in her twenties or thirties in good health.

In this sample, this clone turned up a few times. Other DNA sequences within the sample encode an identical CDR3. V gene TRBV27 combines with J gene TRBJ1-2; 9 positions match TRBD1. The CDR3 runs to 13 residues. CDR1 and CDR2 (germline): MNHEY, SMNVEV (reference sequence). The trim removed 6 bases at V and 2 bases at J, leaving 1 base unmatched. The CDR3 here is CASSGQGNYGYTF. The CDR3 DNA reads TGTGCCAGCAGCGGACAGGGGAACTATGGCTACACCTTC.

The J gene is TRBJ2-5, the V gene TRBV19, with 10 bases fitting TRBD1. Germline V gives CDR1 LNHDA, CDR2 SQIVND (reference sequence). The trim removed 6 bases at V and 2 bases at J, leaving 6 bases unmatched. This CDR3 is built from 15 residues. As DNA, the CDR3 is TGTGCCAGTAGCAAACCGGGACAGGGGCAAGAGACCCAGTACTTC. Protein: CASSKPGQGQETQYF.

This chain joins TRBV19 and TRBJ1-2; 8 positions match TRBD1. V was pared by 5 bases and J by 9 bases, with 5 bases of the junction left unmatched. The CDR3 sequence is 12 residues long. Germline CDR1 reads LNHDA; CDR2 reads SQIVND (reference sequence). CDR3 DNA sequence: TGTGCCAGTAGTGGGACAGGTCTAAGCTACACCTTC. As protein: CASSGTGLSYTF.

Regarding this clone: Other DNA sequences in this specimen translate into the identical CDR3. This sequence joins TRBV10-1 and TRBJ2-7; TRBD1 matches at 11 bases. The length of the CDR3 is 15 residues. Trimming removed 0 bases from V and 3 bases from J; junction bases left unmatched: 1. Germline CDR1 and CDR2: WNHNN and SYGVQD (reference sequence). CDR3 sequence (DNA): TGCGCCAGCAGTGAGTCCGGGACAGGGGGCTACGAGCAGTACTTC. It encodes CASSESGTGGYEQYF.

The chain combines TRBV19 with TRBJ2-6; no reliable D call. V was clipped by 1 base and J by 4 bases, with 8 bases between them. The CDR3 totals 15 residues. Germline-derived CDR1 and CDR2 are LNHDA and SQIVND (reference sequence). The CDR3 loop is CASSIVLSGANVLTF. CDR3 in DNA: TGTGCCAGTAGTATAGTCCTATCCGGGGCCAACGTCCTGACTTTC.

The J gene is TRBJ2-7, the V gene TRBV27, with a weak D call TRBD1 (6 bases). Trimming took 6 bases from V and 0 from J, leaving 15 bases between them. CDR3 length: 15 amino acids. From germline, CDR1 is MNHEY and CDR2 SMNVEV (reference sequence). CDR3: CASRDVGQYSYEQYF. For the CDR3, the DNA is TGTGCCAGCAGGGACGTAGGACAGTACTCCTACGAGCAGTACTTC.

The rearrangement uses TRBV27 and TRBJ2-1, with 9 nucleotides matching TRBD2. The V and J ends lost 8 bases and 6 bases, in that order; junction bases with no gene match: 11. The CDR3 covers 15 residues. Germline values: CDR1 MNHEY, CDR2 SMNVEV (reference sequence). CDR3 region: CASASLAGVGNEQFF. The CDR3 bases are TGTGCCAGCGCCTCTTTAGCGGGAGTTGGCAATGAGCAGTTCTTC.

This chain uses TRBV5-6 with TRBJ2-7; TRBD2 might be the D (5 bases). The ends were cut back, 2 bases at V and 6 bases at J, with 12 bases in the middle. Germline CDR1 reads SGHDT; CDR2 reads YYEEEE. This CDR3 is 13 amino acids long. The CDR3 DNA is TGTGCCAGCAGCTTCATTACTAGAAGCGAGCAGTACTTC. Its translation is CASSFITRSEQYF.

This rearrangement joins TRBV28 to TRBJ1-4; no clear D. The CDR3 spans 13 residues. Between the trimmed V and J ends, which lost 7 bases and 3 bases, there was a span of 9 bases. Germline-derived CDR1 and CDR2 are MDHEN and SYDVKM. The CDR3 loop is CASTAQANEKLFF. CDR3 sequence (DNA): TGTGCCAGCACCGCGCAGGCTAATGAAAAACTGTTTTTT.

The table lists this clone with a count of one. J is TRBJ2-1 and V is TRBV28; D gene ambiguous. The germline CDR1 and CDR2 sequences are MDHEN and SYDVKM. Trimming took 5 bases from V and 4 from J, leaving 18 bases between them. This CDR3 comprises 16 residues. The CDR3, as DNA: TGTGCCAGCAGTGCGAGCCTAGGCCGAACTTACAATGAGCAGTTCTTC. Translation gives CASSASLGRTYNEQFF.

The chain links TRBV18 to TRBJ2-7; unclear D gene. V lost 2 bases to trimming and J lost 0 bases, with 8 bases between them. Germline-derived CDR1 and CDR2 are KGHSH and LQKENI. This CDR3 is 14 amino acids long. The DNA of the CDR3 is TGTGCCAGCTCACCATTGGCGGCCTCCTACGAGCAGTACTTC. Translating gives CASSPLAASYEQYF.